The 31 T cell receptor beta chains in this list originate from one sample, sequenced in a study of T cell responses to AZD1222 COVID-19 vaccine (dated by TCRdb to about 2021). Library creation used the immunoSEQ multiplex PCR assay. Not all clones reach the TCRdb copy of this immuneACCESS table, which keeps in-frame sequences only. Checked studies attribute under half of the gap to unresolved V genes and leave the rest unexplained. The sample has 150,000 to 200,000 clones on record, around 90% of them singletons. The ten most abundant clones make up around 3.6% of the sample. The sample's time point label, in plain terms: about 28 days (+/-7) after the second vaccine dose. Explained via the paper, the treatment or condition label denotes: meningococcal conjugate vaccine given as trial control. This specimen was peripheral blood, taken 28 days after the second dose of the MenACWY control vaccine. The receptors here all came from an adult who received the MenACWY meningococcal vaccine as a control.

The rearrangement joins TRBV20-1 to TRBJ1-6, with D possibly TRBD1 on 6 matching bases. Germline V gene lookup returns CDR1 DFQATT and CDR2 SNEGSKA (reference sequence). CDR3 length: 13 residues. V dropped 3 bases and J dropped 8 bases, with 11 bases sitting between them. For the CDR3, the DNA is TGCAGTGCTAGTAAACAGGGAGATTCACCCCTCCACTTT. Translation gives CSASKQGDSPLHF.

The genes are TRBV6-5 and TRBJ2-1, with 8 positions matching TRBD2. The V gene's germline CDR1 is MNHEY and CDR2 SVGAGI. CDR3 size: 16 residues. The junction had 10 bases not matched to a gene; V was cut back by 2 bases and J by 7 bases. Written as DNA, the CDR3 is TGTGCCAGCAGTTACCTAACTAGCGGACTTAGGAATGAGCAGTTCTTC. Translated: CASSYLTSGLRNEQFF.

The V call is TRBV19, the J call TRBJ2-7; D tentatively reads TRBD1 or TRBD2 (5 bases each). The V gene's germline CDR1 is LNHDA and CDR2 SQIVND (reference sequence). Trimming removed 1 base from V and 8 bases from J, with 9 bases in between. The CDR3 runs 12 residues. CDR3 bases: TGTGCCAGTAGTATAGGCAGGGAGAAGCAGTACTTC. This encodes CASSIGREKQYF.

The chain has TRBV28 and TRBJ1-1; unclear D gene. The CDR3 is made up of 14 amino acids. Per the germline V gene, CDR1 is MDHEN and CDR2 is SYDVKM. Trimming removed 3 bases at V and 0 bases at J, with 8 bases between. Here the CDR3 DNA reads TGTGCCAGCAGTTTGGCCCAGATGAACACTGAAGCTTTCTTT. It encodes CASSLAQMNTEAFF.

The DNA for the CDR3 is TGTGCCAGCAGTTACAGGGCGGGAGAGACCCAGTACTTC. This gives the protein CASSYRAGETQYF. The chain recombines TRBV6-2 or TRBV6-3 with TRBJ2-5; D possibly corresponds to TRBD2 (5 bases). Germline V CDR1 and CDR2: MNHEY, SVGEGT. This CDR3 comprises 13 residues. V gave up 2 bases and J gave up 4 bases, with 8 bases separating them.

The chain uses TRBV12-3 or TRBV12-4 and TRBJ2-5; TRBD1 is a possible D gene (6 bases). The CDR3 has 12 amino acids. Trimming cost V 5 bases and J 5 bases, with 9 bases left between them. Written as DNA, the CDR3 is TGTGCCAGCAGTCAAGGGGGTGAGACCCAGTACTTC. It yields the protein CASSQGGETQYF.

This clone has just one count. This rearrangement joins TRBV28 to TRBJ2-4; D may be TRBD1 (6 bases). The CDR3 sequence is 12 residues long. V was trimmed by 8 bases and J by 9 bases, leaving 14 bases between them. Germline CDR1 reads MDHEN; CDR2 reads SYDVKM. CDR3 amino acids: CASGSQGSIQYF. The DNA for the CDR3 is TGTGCCAGCGGCTCGCAGGGGAGCATTCAGTACTTC.

V and J are TRBV4-3 and TRBJ2-1; 9 bases fit TRBD2. Trimming at V came to 0 bases and at J to 6 bases, leaving 9 bases not matched to a gene. The CDR3 runs 17 residues. Germline V CDR1 and CDR2: LGHNA, YSLEER. The CDR3, as DNA: TGCGCCAGCAGCCAAGAGGGCGCGCTAGCGGGATTCAATGAGCAGTTCTTC. Translated: CASSQEGALAGFNEQFF.

V is TRBV10-1 and J is TRBJ2-1, with a tentative D call TRBD2 (6 bases). Germline V lookup: CDR1 WNHNN, CDR2 SYGVQD (reference sequence). Trimming cost V 4 bases and J 1 base, with 8 bases left between them. The CDR3 is 14 amino acids. Written as DNA, the CDR3 is TGCGCCAGCAGTGCCGGGGGTTCCTACAATGAGCAGTTCTTC. Amino acid sequence: CASSAGGSYNEQFF.

The chain recombines TRBV7-2 with TRBJ2-7, with TRBD1 matching over 9 bases. This CDR3 is 14 amino acids long. J gave up 4 bases and V 5 bases, and 6 bases lay outside the gene matches. Per germline, CDR1 SGHTA and CDR2 FQGNSA. Here the CDR3 DNA reads TGTGCCAGCAGCCGCTTACAGGGGGCGTACGAGCAGTACTTC. It encodes CASSRLQGAYEQYF.

Remarks on this clone: The sample contains more than one DNA sequence encoding this CDR3. This chain connects TRBV3-1 (or the pseudogene TRBV3-2) to TRBJ1-2; D remains unclear. This CDR3 is built from 14 residues. Germline CDR1 and CDR2: LGHDT and YNNKEL (reference sequence). The V end was cut by 1 base, the J end by 0 bases, with 6 bases between. CDR3 sequence reads: CASSQGRTNYGYTF. DNA of the CDR3: TGTGCCAGCAGCCAAGGTCGGACTAACTATGGCTACACCTTC.

This clone appeared a single time. CDR3 sequence: CASSSRNVYEQYF. CDR3 DNA: TGTGCCAGCAGCTCCCGAAATGTTTACGAGCAGTACTTC. The chain couples TRBV7-9 to TRBJ2-7, with D uncertain. The CDR3 sequence is 13 residues long. Germline V gene data show CDR1 as SEHNR and CDR2 as FQNEAQ (reference sequence). Trimming took off 4 bases at V and 4 bases at J, with 11 bases between the two ends. Full variable domain (rest looked up from reference TRBV7-9 and TRBJ2-7): DTGVSQNPRHKITKRGQNVTFRCDPISEHNRLYWYRQTLGQGPEFLTYFQNEAQLEKSRLLSDRFSAERPKGSFSTLEIQRTEQGDSAMYLCASSSRNVYEQYFGPGTRLTVT.

This chain joins TRBV9 and TRBJ2-3; D is perhaps TRBD1 or TRBD2 (5 bases each). Germline loops: CDR1 SGDLS, CDR2 YYNGEE. V shed 4 bases and J shed 4 bases, with 28 bases lying between them. The CDR3 sequence is 19 residues long. CDR3 sequence reads: CASSPHQLGRGVTADTQYF. CDR3 DNA sequence: TGTGCCAGCAGCCCTCACCAGCTAGGACGAGGGGTAACCGCAGATACGCAGTATTTT.

The rearrangement joins TRBV28 to TRBJ1-1; D is unclear. This CDR3 is built from 15 residues. V shed 1 base and J shed 0 bases, with 9 bases lying between them. Germline CDR1 MDHEN, CDR2 SYDVKM. Written as DNA, the CDR3 is TGTGCCAGCAGTTTATTTTCCCAGCTGAACACTGAAGCTTTCTTT. This translates into CASSLFSQLNTEAFF.

The chain couples TRBV2 to TRBJ1-4, with D perhaps matching TRBD1 (5 bases). From germline, CDR1 is SNHLY and CDR2 FYNNEI. The CDR3 is 11 amino acids. Trimming removed 7 bases at V and 8 bases at J, with 8 bases between. The CDR3: CASMEGEKLFF. The CDR3 DNA follows: TGTGCCAGCATGGAGGGGGAAAAACTGTTTTTT.

This clone was counted a few times. The V call is TRBV19, the J call TRBJ2-2; no reliable D call. This CDR3 contains 12 residues. Germline-derived CDR1 and CDR2 are LNHDA and SQIVND (reference sequence). The V end was cut by 5 bases, the J end by 6 bases, with 7 bases between. CDR3 coding DNA: TGTGCCAGTAGTCCCCGGGCCGGGGAGCTGTTTTTT. Encoded protein: CASSPRAGELFF.

This chain links TRBV24-1 with TRBJ2-3; 8 nucleotides agree with TRBD2. This CDR3 comprises 15 residues. V was clipped by 6 bases and J by 4 bases; unmatched bases: 8. CDR1 KGHDR and CDR2 SFDVKD come from the germline V gene. The DNA for the CDR3 is TGTGCCACCAGTAGGGCTAGCGGGTCTTCAGATACGCAGTATTTT. Translated, it gives CATSRASGSSDTQYF.

V usage is TRBV13 and J usage is TRBJ1-4; TRBD1 agrees at 9 bases. The CDR3 length is 17 residues. Germline V gene data show CDR1 as PRHDT and CDR2 as FYEKMQ (reference sequence). The trim removed 3 bases at V and 0 bases at J, leaving 5 bases unmatched. The CDR3 DNA reads as TGTGCCAGCAGCTTGAAACAGGGGGCCGCAACTAATGAAAAACTGTTTTTT. Encoded protein: CASSLKQGAATNEKLFF. Together with reference TRBV13 and TRBJ1-4, the CDR3 gives the full variable domain: AAGVIQSPRHLIKEKRETATLKCYPIPRHDTVYWYQQGPGQDPQFLISFYEKMQSDKGSIPDRFSAQQFSDYHSELNMSSLELGDSALYFCASSLKQGAATNEKLFFGSGTQLSVL.

The chain carries TRBV28 and TRBJ1-2; tentatively, D is TRBD1 (5 bases). The CDR3 is made up of 15 amino acids. Germline lookup yields CDR1 MDHEN and CDR2 SYDVKM. Trimming removed 1 base from V and 8 bases from J, with 17 bases in between. Written as DNA, the CDR3 is TGTGCCAGCAGTTTATACCGGGGGTTGGTGGGGGGCTACACCTTC. The encoded protein is CASSLYRGLVGGYTF.

This chain connects TRBV19 to TRBJ2-1; 13 bases are shared with TRBD2. Trimming took 4 bases from V and 6 from J; bases not matched to a gene: 3. This CDR3 spans 15 amino acids. CDR1 and CDR2 (germline): LNHDA, SQIVND (reference sequence). DNA for the CDR3: TGTGCCAGTAGTAGGAGGACTAGCGGGAGCAATGAGCAGTTCTTC. This codes for CASSRRTSGSNEQFF.

This chain links TRBV6-2 or TRBV6-3 with TRBJ1-2, with 11 bases that match TRBD1. This CDR3 contains 13 residues. The germline V gene encodes CDR1 MNHEY and CDR2 SVGEGT. V gave up 6 bases and J gave up 8 bases; unmatched junction bases: 5. CDR3 DNA: TGTGCCAGCAGCCGCGGACAGGGGGCAGGCTACACCTTC. Encoded protein: CASSRGQGAGYTF.

This clone was picked up one time. This chain links TRBV25-1 with TRBJ2-7; 8 bases line up with TRBD2. This CDR3 spans 15 amino acids. V lost 4 bases, J lost 6 bases, and 11 bases stayed unmatched. Per the germline V gene, CDR1 is MGHDK and CDR2 is SYGVNS. This CDR3 is CASSGLQAGAIEQYF. DNA for the CDR3: TGTGCCAGCAGTGGACTTCAAGCGGGAGCCATCGAGCAGTACTTC.

This chain connects TRBV5-1 to TRBJ2-7; weak D call: TRBD2 (6 bases). The V end was cut by 4 bases, the J end by 2 bases, with 13 bases between. CDR1 and CDR2 (germline): SGHRS, YFSETQ. CDR3 size: 14 residues. The CDR3 DNA reads as TGCGCCAGCAGCCCCTCGCGGGGAGCCTACGAGCAGTACTTC. Residues: CASSPSRGAYEQYF.

This sequence joins TRBV28 and TRBJ2-5; D may be TRBD1 (5 bases). V lost 2 bases and J lost 1, with 17 bases in between. Per germline, CDR1 MDHEN and CDR2 SYDVKM. The CDR3 covers 17 residues. The CDR3: CASSLDIGLDSQETQYF. The CDR3 nucleotides read TGTGCCAGCAGTTTAGACATTGGCCTAGACAGCCAAGAGACCCAGTACTTC. The full variable domain, its missing parts supplied by reference TRBV28 and TRBJ2-5, is DVKVTQSSRYLVKRTGEKVFLECVQDMDHENMFWYRQDPGLGLRLIYFSYDVKMKEKGDIPEGYSVSREKKERFSLILESASTNQTSMYLCASSLDIGLDSQETQYFGPGTRLLVL.

The rearrangement joins TRBV9 to TRBJ2-1; no definite D call. The CDR3 contains 13 residues. CDR1 SGDLS and CDR2 YYNGEE come from the germline V gene. V lost 0 bases, J lost 11 bases, and 12 bases lay in between. The CDR3 region is CASSVVSQPQQFF. The CDR3 coding sequence is TGTGCCAGCAGCGTAGTCAGCCAGCCACAGCAGTTCTTC.

The rearrangement links TRBV5-1 to TRBJ1-1; D is possibly TRBD1 (5 bases). The CDR3 length is 13 residues. Deletions cut 5 bases from V and 2 bases from J, with 10 bases between. CDR1 is SGHRS, CDR2 YFSETQ, per germline. DNA for the CDR3: TGCGCCAGCAGGTCGGACATTAACACTGAAGCTTTCTTT. Translating it yields CASRSDINTEAFF.

The chain joins TRBV7-2 to TRBJ1-3; D gene unclear. This CDR3 has 16 amino acids. V was pared by 2 bases and J by 0 bases, with 11 bases between. Germline assignment: CDR1 SGHTA and CDR2 FQGNSA. CDR3 nucleotides: TGTGCCAGCAGCTTATACAGTCCCTCCTCTGGAAACACCATATATTTT. Translation: CASSLYSPSSGNTIYF.

J is TRBJ1-1 and V is TRBV11-3, with D possibly TRBD1 on 5 matching bases. In germline, CDR1 is SGHNT, CDR2 YENEEA. V lost 1 base and J lost 5, with 11 bases in between. This CDR3 has 14 residues. CDR3 DNA sequence: TGTGCCAGCAGCTTAGCGGCTGCAGGGACTGAAGCTTTCTTT. Protein: CASSLAAAGTEAFF.

This chain links TRBV29-1 with TRBJ2-7, with 8 bases that match TRBD1. Germline V CDR1 and CDR2: SQVTM, ANQGSEA. The J segment lost 7 bases and the V segment lost 4 bases, leaving 9 bases of the junction unmatched. This CDR3 has 13 amino acids. CDR3 residues: CSVAQGGLGEQYF. The CDR3, as DNA: TGCAGCGTTGCACAGGGGGGCCTTGGGGAGCAGTACTTC.

The chain carries TRBV20-1 and TRBJ2-3; D is undetermined. Germline V lookup: CDR1 DFQATT, CDR2 SNEGSKA (reference sequence). Trimming took off 3 bases at V and 4 bases at J, with 5 bases between the two ends. This CDR3 has 11 residues. CDR3 amino acids: CSASLPDTQYF. In DNA form, the CDR3 reads TGCAGTGCTAGTCTTCCAGATACGCAGTATTTT.

The chain is built from TRBV11-2 and TRBJ1-5; D is undetermined. This CDR3 region has 15 residues. Trimming pared 1 base from V and 6 bases from J, leaving 13 bases between. CDR1 and CDR2 from the germline V gene are SGHAT and FQNNGV. As DNA, the CDR3 is TGTGCCAGCAGCTTAGGTGAAAGGGTTAGTCAGCCCCAGCATTTT. Translated, it gives CASSLGERVSQPQHF.